These T cell receptor beta chains were read from a single sample in a study of T cell responses to AZD1222 COVID-19 vaccine. Sequencing was performed with immunoSEQ multiplex PCR; in TCRdb, only in-frame clones are kept and a portion is missing. The sample shows about 160,000 clones, about 91% of them seen only once. This sample comprised peripheral blood, obtained 28 days after the second AZD1222 dose. These receptors were collected from an adult who received the AZD1222 COVID-19 vaccine. The CDR3 runs from the conserved cysteine through the conserved F or W. A D gene is named only where the DNA matches it firmly. Rows may omit the clone size; those that give it use once, few, many or a size class.

clone_size: -
v_call: TRBV7-6
j_call: TRBJ2-5
d_call: -
cdr3_nt: TGTGCCAGCAACCCGGGGCGTCTCTACCAAGAGACCCAGTACTTC
cdr3_aa: CASNPGRLYQETQYF

clone_size: -
v_call: TRBV9
j_call: TRBJ1-2
d_call: -
cdr3_nt: TGTGCCAGCAGCGTAGATGTTGACAGAGGAAAGGATGGCTACACCTTC
cdr3_aa: CASSVDVDRGKDGYTF

clone_size: once
v_call: TRBV10-2
j_call: TRBJ1-2
d_call: -
cdr3_nt: TGCGCCAGCAGTGAGGTAGCTTATGGCTACACCTTC
cdr3_aa: CASSEVAYGYTF

clone_size: once
v_call: TRBV20-1
j_call: TRBJ1-5
d_call: -
cdr3_nt: TGCAGTGCTAGTCTGGGGGTGGATCAGCCCCAGCATTTT
cdr3_aa: CSASLGVDQPQHF

clone_size: few
v_call: TRBV4-3
j_call: TRBJ1-2
d_call: TRBD1
cdr3_nt: TGCGCCAGCAGCGGGGGACAGGGATTAAGTGGCTACACCTTC
cdr3_aa: CASSGGQGLSGYTF

clone_size: -
v_call: TRBV12-3/TRBV12-4
j_call: TRBJ2-5
d_call: TRBD1
cdr3_nt: TGTGCCAGCACCCTCGACAGGGCAGAGACCCAGTACTTC
cdr3_aa: CASTLDRAETQYF

clone_size: -
v_call: TRBV6-1
j_call: TRBJ1-6
d_call: -
cdr3_nt: TGTGCCAGCAGTGAGGACAGTTATTCACCCCTCCACTTT
cdr3_aa: CASSEDSYSPLHF

clone_size: -
v_call: TRBV4-3
j_call: TRBJ2-1
d_call: -
cdr3_nt: TGCGCCAGCAGCCAAGAGGCAAGGACATACAATGAGCAGTTCTTC
cdr3_aa: CASSQEARTYNEQFF

clone_size: -
v_call: TRBV7-8
j_call: TRBJ2-5
d_call: -
cdr3_nt: TGTGCCAGCAGCTTAGTGGAGACCCAGTACTTC
cdr3_aa: CASSLVETQYF

clone_size: -
v_call: TRBV19
j_call: TRBJ2-3
d_call: TRBD2
cdr3_nt: TGTGCCAGTCGAGGACTAGCTGGGACCACAGATACGCAGTATTTT
cdr3_aa: CASRGLAGTTDTQYF

clone_size: -
v_call: TRBV30
j_call: TRBJ1-2
d_call: TRBD1
cdr3_nt: TGTGCCGCGACCATCCGGGACAGGGGTGGCTACACCTTC
cdr3_aa: CAATIRDRGGYTF

clone_size: -
v_call: TRBV4-3
j_call: TRBJ1-4
d_call: -
cdr3_nt: TGCGCCAGCAGCCAAGGAACGGACTCTAATGAAAAACTGTTTTTT
cdr3_aa: CASSQGTDSNEKLFF

clone_size: once
v_call: TRBV7-8
j_call: TRBJ2-1
d_call: TRBD1
cdr3_nt: TGTGCCAGCACCCCCACGACAGGGCTTCTTAATGAGCAGTTCTTC
cdr3_aa: CASTPTTGLLNEQFF

clone_size: -
v_call: TRBV6-5
j_call: TRBJ2-7
d_call: -
cdr3_nt: TGTGCCAGCAGTTACATTAAAACGACCTACGAGCAGTACTTC
cdr3_aa: CASSYIKTTYEQYF

clone_size: -
v_call: TRBV5-4
j_call: TRBJ1-2
d_call: -
cdr3_nt: TGTGCCAGCAGCTTGGTAAGGGGCGGAACGGACTATGGCTACACCTTC
cdr3_aa: CASSLVRGGTDYGYTF

clone_size: -
v_call: TRBV19
j_call: TRBJ1-6
d_call: TRBD1
cdr3_nt: TGTGCCAGTTCTACGGGACAGGCGTATAATTCACCCCTCCACTTT
cdr3_aa: CASSTGQAYNSPLHF

clone_size: once
v_call: TRBV3-1/TRBV3-2
j_call: TRBJ2-7
d_call: -
cdr3_nt: TGTGCCAGCAGCCAAGCCTGGGGACCATGGGGGCAGTACTTC
cdr3_aa: CASSQAWGPWGQYF

clone_size: -
v_call: TRBV3-1/TRBV3-2
j_call: TRBJ1-1
d_call: -
cdr3_nt: TGTGCCAGCAGCCAAGTACAGGGTGGCACTGAAGCTTTCTTT
cdr3_aa: CASSQVQGGTEAFF

clone_size: -
v_call: TRBV6-1
j_call: TRBJ2-1
d_call: -
cdr3_nt: TGTGCCAGCAGTGAAGCCGCGCGAATCGAGCAGTTCTTC
cdr3_aa: CASSEAARIEQFF

clone_size: -
v_call: TRBV20-1
j_call: TRBJ2-7
d_call: -
cdr3_nt: TGCAGGCCGTTTGGGCACTACGAGCAGTACTTC
cdr3_aa: CRPFGHYEQYF

clone_size: few
v_call: TRBV11-1
j_call: TRBJ2-1
d_call: -
cdr3_nt: TGTGCCAGCACCTCGCTAACTTCGGGTCGCTACAATGAGCAGTTCTTC
cdr3_aa: CASTSLTSGRYNEQFF

clone_size: -
v_call: TRBV3-1/TRBV3-2
j_call: TRBJ2-1
d_call: TRBD2
cdr3_nt: TGTGCCAGCAGCCAAGAAGGAGCGGGAAAAAATGAGCAGTTCTTC
cdr3_aa: CASSQEGAGKNEQFF